This is a list of T cell receptor beta chains from one sample in a study of Tregs in tolerant kidney transplant recipients. The assay was immunoSEQ multiplex PCR, and TCRdb's table has in-frame clones only and misses some. The sample has 65,000 or so clones; around 87% are singletons. Sequenced material: CD4+ T cells from blood (PBMCs), taken 6 months after the transplant. These receptors all come from a human patient who received a combined kidney and bone marrow transplant. Some T cells may be provided by the graft donor. The CDR3 runs from the conserved cysteine through the conserved F or W. A D gene is named only where the DNA matches it firmly. The size entry is marked missing in some rows and otherwise reads once, few, many or a size class.

V	J	D	size	DNA	CDR3
TRBV2	TRBJ2-1	-	-	TGTGCCAGCAGTGATTTTTGGGCGGGGGAGCAGTTCTTC	CASSDFWAGEQFF
TRBV7-8	TRBJ2-1	TRBD2	-	TGTGCCAGCAGCGCACAACAACCGGGACTAGCGGGGGAAAACAATGAGCAGTTCTTC	CASSAQQPGLAGENNEQFF
TRBV28	TRBJ2-1	TRBD2	-	TGTGCCAGCAGTTTAAGACGGGGGGTTTTCTCCTACAATGAGCAGTTCTTC	CASSLRRGVFSYNEQFF
TRBV7-4	TRBJ2-7	-	-	TGTGCCAGGGCTAGGGGGAAAAGCTCCTACGAGCAGTACTTC	CARARGKSSYEQYF
TRBV7-8	TRBJ2-7	TRBD2	-	TGTGCCAGCAGCTCCGGGACTAGCGGATCCTACGAGCAGTACTTC	CASSSGTSGSYEQYF
TRBV21-1	TRBJ2-7	-	-	TGTGCCAGCAGCAAAGTTATAGGGGTCCCCCTCCCCTACGAGCAGTACTTC	CASSKVIGVPLPYEQYF
TRBV4-3	TRBJ2-5	TRBD2	-	TGCGCCAGCAGCCAAGATCCCGGACTAGCGGGGACACAAGAGACCCAGTACTTC	CASSQDPGLAGTQETQYF
TRBV7-9	TRBJ2-3	-	once	TGTGCCAGCAGCAATGGTCTATTCACAGATACGCAGTATTTT	CASSNGLFTDTQYF
TRBV5-1	TRBJ1-2	TRBD1	-	TGCGCCAGCAGCTTGCGCGGACAGGGGGCCTACGGCTACACCTTC	CASSLRGQGAYGYTF
TRBV7-3	TRBJ2-5	-	-	TGTGCCAGCAGCTTAATGGGGGACACGGCAGGGGAGACCCAGTACTTC	CASSLMGDTAGETQYF
TRBV4-1	TRBJ1-1	-	-	TGCGCCAGCAGCCGGGGTTCAGGGTTTGGTGAAGCTTTCTTT	CASSRGSGFGEAFF
TRBV5-1	TRBJ1-1	-	-	TGCGCCAGCAGTCGGACCGGCGGCGGGGACACTGAAGCTTTCTTT	CASSRTGGGDTEAFF
TRBV7-2	TRBJ2-7	TRBD2	-	TGTGCCAGCAGCTTAGAAGGGGCCAGCGGGGCCTACGAGCAGTACTTC	CASSLEGASGAYEQYF
TRBV5-1	TRBJ2-1	TRBD2	once	TGCGCCAGCAGCCCATTACTAGCGAGGAAGAATGAGCAGTTCTTC	CASSPLLARKNEQFF
TRBV6-5	TRBJ1-2	TRBD1	-	TGTGCCAGCAGACAGGGGACTAACTATGGCTACACCTTC	CASRQGTNYGYTF
TRBV4-3	TRBJ2-7	TRBD1	-	TGCGCCAGCAGCACCGGGACAGGCATCTACGAGCAGTACTTC	CASSTGTGIYEQYF
TRBV4-2	TRBJ2-5	TRBD1	few	TGTGCCAGCAGCCAAGCGGGACAGTACCAAGAGACCCAGTACTTC	CASSQAGQYQETQYF
TRBV18	TRBJ2-2	-	-	TGTGCCAGCTCACCACCGAGGAACTACCTGAACACCGGGGAGCTGTTTTTT	CASSPPRNYLNTGELFF
TRBV7-6	TRBJ2-7	TRBD1	-	TGTGCCAGCAGCTCAGGGACAGGGGTTCCGGGCGAGCAGTACTTC	CASSSGTGVPGEQYF
TRBV10-3	TRBJ2-1	-	-	TGTGCCATCAGTGAGTCTCCCAGCTCCTACAATGAGCAGTTCTTC	CAISESPSSYNEQFF
TRBV7-3	TRBJ2-5	-	-	TGTGCCAGCAGCTTGGCCGAGTCCGGGGCCCAGTACTTC	CASSLAESGAQYF
TRBV5-1	TRBJ2-2	TRBD1	-	TGCGCCAGCAGCTTGGACAGGGGCACCGGGGAGCTGTTTTTT	CASSLDRGTGELFF
TRBV7-9	TRBJ1-6	TRBD1	-	TGTGCCAGCAGCCCCCGGACAGGGGTGAGTTCACCCCTCCACTTT	CASSPRTGVSSPLHF
TRBV7-3	TRBJ2-2	-	-	TGTGCCAGCAGCGCAGAGAGACTCGGGTCCAACACCGGGGAGCTGTTTTTT	CASSAERLGSNTGELFF
TRBV6-5	TRBJ1-1	-	few	TGTGCCAGCAGTTACGATGGTACCGGAGGGACTGAAGCTTTCTTT	CASSYDGTGGTEAFF
TRBV15	TRBJ2-3	-	-	TGTGCCACCAGCAGGGGACAAGACAACTTTCCTAGCACAGATACGCAGTATTTT	CATSRGQDNFPSTDTQYF
TRBV5-1	TRBJ2-3	-	-	TGCGCCAGCAGCTTAGATACAGGTAGCACAGATACGCAGTATTTT	CASSLDTGSTDTQYF
TRBV5-4	TRBJ1-2	-	-	TGTGCCAGCAGCTCGTTCGATGGGCAGGTTGGCTACACCTTC	CASSSFDGQVGYTF
TRBV29-1	TRBJ1-2	-	-	TGCAGCGTTGGGGGGGGACAAATTAACTATGGCTACACCTTC	CSVGGGQINYGYTF
TRBV30	TRBJ1-4	TRBD1	-	TGTGCCTGGAGCCGGGACAGCTTTGCAACTAATGAAAAACTGTTTTTT	CAWSRDSFATNEKLFF
TRBV11-2	TRBJ2-3	-	-	TGTGCCAGCAGCTCTCCGACTAGATCCACAGATACGCAGTATTTT	CASSSPTRSTDTQYF
TRBV5-1	TRBJ2-3	TRBD1	-	TGCGCCAGCAGCTTGGTACAGGGGGTGTACACAGATACGCAGTATTTT	CASSLVQGVYTDTQYF
TRBV10-2	TRBJ2-1	-	once	TGCGCCAGCAGGACAGAGAAAGCCTACAATGAGCAGTTCTTC	CASRTEKAYNEQFF
TRBV5-4	TRBJ1-1	-	-	TGTGCCAGCAGCTCAAAGGGAGGTGCGGACACTGAAGCTTTCTTT	CASSSKGGADTEAFF
TRBV7-9	TRBJ2-3	TRBD2	once	TGTGCCAGCAGCTGGCGATCTCGGACTAGCGGCACAGATACGCAGTATTTT	CASSWRSRTSGTDTQYF
TRBV27	TRBJ2-7	-	-	TGTGCCAGCAGCCTCCTTGGGACACCCCTTTGGCACGAGCAGTACTTC	CASSLLGTPLWHEQYF
TRBV7-2	TRBJ1-2	-	-	TGTGCCAGCAGCTTAGGTCTCAGACTTCCCAACTATGGCTACACCTTC	CASSLGLRLPNYGYTF
TRBV5-4	TRBJ2-1	-	-	TGTGCCAGCAGCTTCGGGGGAAGGGGTTACAATGAGCAGTTCTTC	CASSFGGRGYNEQFF
TRBV5-6	TRBJ2-1	TRBD2	-	TGTGCCAGCAGCTCTCACCAGCGGGAGCACAATGAGCAGTTCTTC	CASSSHQREHNEQFF
TRBV7-8	TRBJ1-1	-	-	TGTGCCAGCAGCCACCCGACAGGTGGCACTGAAGCTTTCTTT	CASSHPTGGTEAFF
TRBV10-1	TRBJ1-2	-	-	TGCGCCAGCAGTGATACCCCGGACAGTGACTATGGCTACACCTTC	CASSDTPDSDYGYTF
TRBV6-1	TRBJ2-7	-	few	TGTGCCAGCAGTGAAAGGCGCAGGGAATACGAGCAGTACTTC	CASSERRREYEQYF
TRBV19	TRBJ1-4	TRBD1	-	TGTGCCAGTAGCCCTCGACAGGGCGTGGGCGGTGAAAAACTGTTTTTT	CASSPRQGVGGEKLFF
TRBV27	TRBJ2-7	TRBD2	-	TGTGCCAGCAGTCGCCGGCTAGCGGGAGTTGTCGAGCAGTACTTC	CASSRRLAGVVEQYF
TRBV4-3	TRBJ1-6	TRBD1	-	TGCGCCAGCAGCCAATGGACAGGGAATTCACCCCTCCACTTT	CASSQWTGNSPLHF